Listed below are T cell receptor beta chains from one sample, sequenced in a study of shared clonotypes between healthy human individuals. The assay was immunoSEQ multiplex PCR, and TCRdb's table has in-frame clones only and misses some. The profile shows under 2.5 million clones, about 90% of them singletons. Sequenced input: naive CD4+ T cells from PBMCs. All receptors derive from a man between 18 and 35 years old in good health. Some clones in this sample may be carry-over from other donors' samples. Both conserved end residues are part of each CDR3. A D gene is named only where the DNA matches it firmly. Clone size is stated in some rows and not others, as once, few, many or a class when expanded.

clone size	D gene	J gene	V gene	CDR3 DNA	CDR3 protein
.	TRBD2	TRBJ2-1	TRBV6-4	TGTGCCAGCAGTGACCTCCACGGGGGGGCCAGCTCCTACAATGAGCAGTTCTTC	CASSDLHGGASSYNEQFF
.	.	TRBJ2-5	TRBV19	TGTGCCAGTAGTATCCGGGGGAAAGAGACCCAGTACTTC	CASSIRGKETQYF
.	TRBD1	TRBJ2-7	TRBV4-2	TGTGCCAGCAGCCAGGGACAGGGTAATTACGAGCAGTACTTC	CASSQGQGNYEQYF
.	.	TRBJ2-5	TRBV28	TGTGCCAGCAGTTTACCCCAGCCCGAAGAGACCCAGTACTTC	CASSLPQPEETQYF
.	.	TRBJ1-1	TRBV4-2	TGTGCCAGCAGCCAAGTGGAGGGGCACACTGAAGCTTTCTTT	CASSQVEGHTEAFF
.	.	TRBJ2-5	TRBV11-3	TGTGCCAGCAGCTTAGATCCAGGGGGGGAGACCCAGTACTTC	CASSLDPGGETQYF
.	.	TRBJ2-3	TRBV5-1	TGCGCCAGCAGCTTCCGGGTGGGGGGCTCGGCAGATACGCAGTATTTT	CASSFRVGGSADTQYF
.	TRBD2	TRBJ2-1	TRBV19	TGTGCCAGTCTAGGGCGACTAGCGGGAGACAATGAGCAGTTCTTC	CASLGRLAGDNEQFF
.	TRBD1	TRBJ2-7	TRBV28	TGTGCCAGCACTCGACAGGGCTTCTCCTACGAGCAGTACTTC	CASTRQGFSYEQYF
.	.	TRBJ1-1	TRBV6-1	TGTGCCAGCAGTGGTCTCGGTAACACTGAAGCTTTCTTT	CASSGLGNTEAFF
.	.	TRBJ2-2	TRBV19	TGTGCCAGTAGTATAGTGGGGAACACCGGGGAGCTGTTTTTT	CASSIVGNTGELFF
.	.	TRBJ2-5	TRBV2	TGTGCCAGCAGCAGAGGGCTAGAAGAGACCCAGTACTTC	CASSRGLEETQYF
.	.	TRBJ2-7	TRBV9	TGTGCCAGCAGCGTAGGTGTAGGATCCTACGAGCAGTACTTC	CASSVGVGSYEQYF
.	.	TRBJ2-3	TRBV28	TGTGCCAGCAGTTTTCTTCTCTCCCCTAGCGAGTTGTCGGATACGCAGTATTTT	CASSFLLSPSELSDTQYF
few	.	TRBJ1-1	TRBV7-9	TGTGCCAGCAGCTTAGCGGGCCAGGGGAATGAAGCTTTCTTT	CASSLAGQGNEAFF
.	.	TRBJ1-2	TRBV28	TGTGCCAGCACCTTAGGGGGGGACCCCCCCCTACATGGCTACACCTTC	CASTLGGDPPLHGYTF
once	.	TRBJ2-7	TRBV28	TGTGCCAGCAGTTTTAGAGACTACGAGCAGTACTTC	CASSFRDYEQYF
.	.	TRBJ1-1	TRBV7-2	TGTGCCAGCAGCTTAGGGGTAACGAGGGCGGCGAACACTGAAGCTTTCTTT	CASSLGVTRAANTEAFF
.	TRBD1	TRBJ1-1	TRBV7-3	TGTGCCAGCAGCCGACAGGGGAGAGACACTGAAGCTTTCTTT	CASSRQGRDTEAFF
.	TRBD1	TRBJ1-4	TRBV6-6	TGTGCCAGCAGGCCCACAGGGGCAACTAATGAAAAACTGTTTTTT	CASRPTGATNEKLFF
.	.	TRBJ1-2	TRBV18	TGTGCCAGCTCACAATCTCTAGATGGCTACACCTTC	CASSQSLDGYTF
.	.	TRBJ1-1	TRBV2	TGTGCCAGCAGGAACTACAGGGCTAAAGCTTTCTTT	CASRNYRAKAFF
.	.	TRBJ1-1	TRBV18	TGTGCCAGCTCACCACCGGGGTTTGGAAGGAACACTGAAGCTTTCTTT	CASSPPGFGRNTEAFF
.	.	TRBJ2-1	TRBV7-3	TGTGCCAGCAGCTCCTCCGGGCTCCCGGGAACCTACAATGAGCAGTTCTTC	CASSSSGLPGTYNEQFF
.	TRBD1	TRBJ1-2	TRBV18	TGTGCCAGCTCACTTCTCGGGACAGACTATGGCTACACCTTC	CASSLLGTDYGYTF